This T cell receptor beta chain was recorded in a study of T cell responses to AZD1222 COVID-19 vaccine. Overall study context: Whether given at about 4 or about 12 weeks, second doses were pooled.

Profiling relied on immunoSEQ multiplex PCR, and the TCRdb table lists in-frame clones only, not all of them. The table includes about 140,000 clones, approximately 90% detected once. Study outcomes and limitations: Close to half of all spike-specific TCRs reportedly target regions of the variants that are unmutated. In all cases, repertoires were sampled only after the peak T cell response. White British donors predominated, females outnumbered males, and clonal diversity was possibly underestimated.

The V and J ends lost 3 bases and 3 bases respectively, with 5 bases between them. This CDR3 spans 13 amino acids. Per the germline V gene, CDR1 is SGHAT and CDR2 is FQNNGV. Notes on this clone: Its specificity is unknown.

Here the sequenced sample was peripheral blood, taken on day 0 of AZD1222 vaccination. This clonotype originated in an adult in good health. The V call is TRBV11-2, the J call TRBJ2-2; D ambiguous. DNA for the CDR3: TGTGCCAGCAGCTTGGGTTACACCGGGGAGCTGTTTTTT. It translates to CASSLGYTGELFF.